The present T cell receptor beta chain was sequenced within a study of identical twins. Study-wide findings and caveats: Monozygotic twins shared more out-of-frame TCR alpha than recombination models predicted.

This clonotype was counted at least ten times. The antigen is unknown. Its ends do not fully match the called genes, so a read error is possible. TCRdb analysed the 5' RACE reads with MiXCR anew, one entry per CDR3 protein. The sample comprises 1.5 million to 2 million distinct CDR3 sequences, around 29% of which are singletons, and less than 0.35% rests with the top ten. Specimen: cord blood. This clonotype originated in a newborn girl in good health.

The chain's CDR3 is CSARDRRYEQYF. CDR3 bases: TGCAGTGCAAGAGACAGGCGGTACGAGCAGTACTTC. V gene TRBV20-1 combines with J gene TRBJ2-4; D might be TRBD1 (6 bases). The J call is doubtful: the DNA matches TRBJ2-7 better. This CDR3 comprises 12 residues. From germline, CDR1 is DFQATT and CDR2 SNEGSKA (reference sequence).